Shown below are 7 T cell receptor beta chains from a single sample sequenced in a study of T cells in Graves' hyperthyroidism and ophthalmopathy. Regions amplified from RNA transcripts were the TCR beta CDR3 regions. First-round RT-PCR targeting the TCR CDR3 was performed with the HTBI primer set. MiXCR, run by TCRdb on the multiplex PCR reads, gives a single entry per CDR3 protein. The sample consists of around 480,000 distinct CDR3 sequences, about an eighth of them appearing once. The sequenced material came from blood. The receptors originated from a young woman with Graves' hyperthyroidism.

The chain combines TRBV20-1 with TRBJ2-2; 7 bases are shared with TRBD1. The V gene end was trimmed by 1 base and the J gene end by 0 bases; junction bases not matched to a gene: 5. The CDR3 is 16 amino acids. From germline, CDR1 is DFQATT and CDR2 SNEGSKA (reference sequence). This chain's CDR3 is CSARGIDRANTGELFF. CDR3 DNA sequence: TGCAGTGCTAGAGGCATCGACAGGGCGAACACCGGGGAGCTGTTTTTT.

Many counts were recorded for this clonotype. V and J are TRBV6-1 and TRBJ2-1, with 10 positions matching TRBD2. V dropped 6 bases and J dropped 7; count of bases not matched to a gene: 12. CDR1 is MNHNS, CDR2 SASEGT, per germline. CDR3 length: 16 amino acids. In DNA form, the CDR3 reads TGTGCCAGCAGACGCCGGGTAGCGGGAGGAGGTAATGAGCAGTTCTTC. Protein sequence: CASRRRVAGGGNEQFF.

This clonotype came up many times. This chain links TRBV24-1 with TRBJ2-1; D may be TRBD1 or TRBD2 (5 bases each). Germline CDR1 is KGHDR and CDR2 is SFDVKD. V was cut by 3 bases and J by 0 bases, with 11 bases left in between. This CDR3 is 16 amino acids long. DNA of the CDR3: TGTGCCACCAGTGATGGGGACGGAAGCTCCTACAATGAGCAGTTCTTC. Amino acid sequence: CATSDGDGSSYNEQFF.

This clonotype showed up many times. CDR3: CASSQGQGSNYGYTF. The CDR3 region has the DNA TGTGCCAGCAGCCAAGGCCAGGGATCTAACTATGGCTACACCTTC. This chain links TRBV3-1 with TRBJ1-2, with a possible D match to TRBD1 (5 bases). The CDR3 has 15 residues. Germline lookup yields CDR1 LGHDT and CDR2 YNNKEL (reference sequence). V lost 1 base and J lost 0, with 9 bases in between.

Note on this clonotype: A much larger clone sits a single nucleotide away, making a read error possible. The CDR3 region has the DNA TGTGCCTGGAGTCGGGATGAAAAACTGTTTTTT. It translates to CAWSRDEKLFF. The gene calls are TRBV30 and TRBJ1-4; D unresolved. Trimming removed 2 bases at V and 6 bases at J, with 4 bases between. The germline V gene has CDR1 GTSNPN and CDR2 SVGIG (reference sequence). The CDR3 loop spans 11 amino acids.

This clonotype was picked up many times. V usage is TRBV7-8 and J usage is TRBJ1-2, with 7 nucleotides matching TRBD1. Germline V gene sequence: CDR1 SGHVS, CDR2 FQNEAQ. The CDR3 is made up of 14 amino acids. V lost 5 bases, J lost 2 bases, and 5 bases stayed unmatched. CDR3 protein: CASSPPGQNYGYTF. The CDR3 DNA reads TGTGCCAGCAGCCCACCGGGACAGAACTATGGCTACACCTTC.

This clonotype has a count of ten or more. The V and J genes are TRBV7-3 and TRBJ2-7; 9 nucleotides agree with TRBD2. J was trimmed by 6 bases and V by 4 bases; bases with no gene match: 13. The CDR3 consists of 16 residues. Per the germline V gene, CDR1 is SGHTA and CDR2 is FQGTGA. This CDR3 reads CASSSSGTSPPGEQYF. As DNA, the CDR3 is TGTGCCAGCAGCTCTTCCGGGACTAGCCCGCCCGGCGAGCAGTACTTC.